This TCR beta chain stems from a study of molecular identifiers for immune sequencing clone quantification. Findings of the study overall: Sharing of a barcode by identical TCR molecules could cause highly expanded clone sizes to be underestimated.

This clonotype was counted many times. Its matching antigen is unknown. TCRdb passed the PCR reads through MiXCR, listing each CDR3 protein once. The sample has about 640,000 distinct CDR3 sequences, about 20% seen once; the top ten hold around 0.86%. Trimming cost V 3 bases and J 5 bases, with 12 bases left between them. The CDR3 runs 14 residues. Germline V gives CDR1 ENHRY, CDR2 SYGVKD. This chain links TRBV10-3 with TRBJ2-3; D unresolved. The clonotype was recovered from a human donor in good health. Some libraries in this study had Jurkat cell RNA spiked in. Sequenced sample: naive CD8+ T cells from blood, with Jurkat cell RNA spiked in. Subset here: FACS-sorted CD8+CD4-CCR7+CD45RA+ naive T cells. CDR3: CAISEPDLGDTQYF. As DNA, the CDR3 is TGTGCCATCAGTGAACCGGACCTGGGAGATACGCAGTATTTT.